This record covers a single T cell receptor beta chain. Genomic DNA of every subset was divided equally among multiple immunoSEQ plates. Measured with immunoSEQ multiplex PCR; TCRdb has only the in-frame clones, and not every one. Here the sample spans 2 million to 2.5 million clones, 85% to 95% being singletons. The V gene's germline CDR1 is LNHDA and CDR2 SQIVND (reference sequence). V trimming: 1 base; J trimming: 4 bases; junction bases outside the gene matches: 8. The CDR3 consists of 16 residues. The data are from a study of shared clonotypes between healthy human individuals. Input material: naive CD4+ T cells from PBMCs. Subset of the sample: CD45RA+ positively selected. This receptor was taken from a man aged 18 to 35 in good health. Some clones in this sample may be carry-over from other donors' samples. V and J are TRBV19 and TRBJ1-2; TRBD1 matches at 8 bases. CDR3 in amino acids: CASSIGTGFQRYGYTF. The DNA of the CDR3 is TGTGCCAGTAGTATAGGGACAGGGTTTCAACGCTATGGCTACACCTTC.